This entry lists 11 T cell receptor beta chains sequenced from one sample in a study of T cells after posttransplantation cyclophosphamide. Clones were sequenced by immunoSEQ multiplex PCR, and TCRdb holds only the in-frame ones, with some missing. The data hold tens of thousands of clones, with roughly 92% observed a single time. The sequenced material came from PBMCs. The receptors were gathered from a woman aged 45-60 years in good health and a related stem cell transplant donor.

The rearrangement uses TRBV5-1 and TRBJ2-7, with 7 bases aligning to TRBD1. V trimming: 5 bases; J trimming: 5 bases; junction bases outside the gene matches: 16. This CDR3 region has 16 residues. Germline CDR1 SGHRS, CDR2 YFSETQ. CDR3 region: CASRPTPFGTDNEQYF. The DNA of the CDR3 is TGCGCCAGCAGACCTACCCCTTTCGGGACAGATAACGAGCAGTACTTC.

The chain carries TRBV29-1 and TRBJ1-1; D may be TRBD1 (6 bases). The length of the CDR3 is 11 residues. Per germline, CDR1 SQVTM and CDR2 ANQGSEA. V was shortened by 4 bases and J by 5 bases, with 8 bases between the two germline ends. The CDR3 bases are TGCAGCGTTGTTAGGGGGACTGAAGCTTTCTTT. This translates into CSVVRGTEAFF.

V usage is TRBV5-1 and J usage is TRBJ2-1, with a possible D match to TRBD2 (6 bases). Trimming stripped 2 bases from V and 9 bases from J, with 12 bases between. CDR3 length: 13 residues. CDR1 SGHRS and CDR2 YFSETQ come from the germline V gene. Here the CDR3 reads CASSFGDSTEQFF. The CDR3, as DNA: TGCGCCAGCAGCTTTGGGGACTCCACTGAGCAGTTCTTC.

In this sample, this clone turned up once. The chain has TRBV15 and TRBJ1-1, with TRBD1 matching 7 bases. V shed 3 bases, J shed 8 bases, and the junction held 6 bases outside the gene matches. This CDR3 spans 13 amino acids. Germline-derived CDR1 and CDR2 are LNHNV and YYDKDF (reference sequence). The CDR3 DNA follows: TGTGCCACCAGCAGCCGACAGGGAAAAGAAGCTTTCTTT. This gives the protein CATSSRQGKEAFF.

The chain employs TRBV21-1 and TRBJ1-5; the table's D gene call, TRBD1, was not cross checked with the DNA. TRBV21-1 is labeled a pseudogene. This CDR3 has 17 residues. The CDR3 DNA reads as TGTGCCAGCAGCAAAGCGCTCGACAGGGGAGACCATCAGCCCCAGCATTTT. Translated: CASSKALDRGDHQPQHF.

This clone was detected once. V and J are TRBV28 and TRBJ1-2, with 7 bases lining up with TRBD1. The germline gives CDR1 MDHEN, CDR2 SYDVKM. This CDR3 is 15 amino acids long. The J segment lost 3 bases and the V segment lost 5 bases, leaving 9 bases of the junction unmatched. The CDR3 nucleotides read TGTGCCAGCAGTCTCGAGACAGGGAGAGACTATGGCTACACCTTC. Its translation: CASSLETGRDYGYTF.

The chain is built from TRBV7-8 and TRBJ2-2; weak D call: TRBD1 (5 bases). Germline V gives CDR1 SGHVS, CDR2 FQNEAQ. V lost 5 bases and J lost 3, with 13 bases in between. CDR3 length: 15 amino acids. In DNA, the CDR3 is TGTGCCAGCAGCATACAACAGGCGTACACCGGGGAGCTGTTTTTT. Its protein is CASSIQQAYTGELFF.

V is TRBV28 and J is TRBJ2-6; TRBD1 matches at 8 bases. Germline CDR1 is MDHEN and CDR2 is SYDVKM. The length of the CDR3 is 18 residues. J gave up 2 bases and V 6 bases, and 12 bases lay outside the gene matches. The DNA of the CDR3 is TGTGCCAGCAGCCCCGAGACAGGGGTCTTGGCTGGGGCCAACGTCCTGACTTTC. This gives the protein CASSPETGVLAGANVLTF.

The chain carries TRBV5-6 and TRBJ1-1, with a possible D match to TRBD1 (6 bases). The CDR3 is made up of 14 amino acids. Per germline, CDR1 SGHDT and CDR2 YYEEEE. Trimming took off 4 bases at V and 4 bases at J, with 14 bases between the two ends. As DNA, the CDR3 is TGTGCCAGCAGCCTAGGGGGGGCGAGCACTGAAGCTTTCTTT. Amino acid sequence: CASSLGGASTEAFF.

The chain employs TRBV6-5 and TRBJ1-1; D possibly corresponds to TRBD1 (6 bases). The CDR3 runs to 14 residues. Trimming removed 6 bases at V and 11 bases at J, with 22 bases between. CDR1 is MNHEY, CDR2 SVGAGI, per germline. CDR3 nucleotide sequence: TGTGCCAGCAGGGAGCCTCAGGGGTCCCGCGGGGCTTTCTTT. This codes for CASREPQGSRGAFF.

This clone was seen a single time. The V and J genes are TRBV11-2 and TRBJ2-3; 14 bases fit TRBD2. Germline V CDR1 and CDR2: SGHAT, FQNNGV. The CDR3 sequence is 18 residues long. V trimming: 3 bases; J trimming: 5 bases; junction bases outside the gene matches: 10. The CDR3 spells CASSFATGTSGRRDTQYF. As DNA, the CDR3 is TGTGCCAGCAGCTTTGCGACCGGGACTAGCGGGAGAAGAGATACGCAGTATTTT.